The clone carrying this T cell receptor beta chain was detected only a few times. This entry is derived from a study of blood T cells in healthy people across ages. Next came a second PCR, run for about 6 to 12 cycles, which used a sample-barcoded 5' primer along with a J-beta primer mix. There were at least 3 million CDR3-containing paired-end reads obtained from each sample. TCRdb re-derived calls from the 5' RACE reads in MiXCR, one entry per CDR3 protein. The sample lists about a million distinct CDR3 sequences, roughly half seen once, with over 20% in the top ten. The sequencing sample was made of blood. The source of this sequence is a woman in her fifties or sixties in good health.

For the CDR3, the DNA is TGTGCCAGCAGCCAAGCCAAGCAGGGGAGGGACACTGAAGCTTTCTTT. Protein: CASSQAKQGRDTEAFF. The chain joins TRBV4-2 to TRBJ1-1; D might be TRBD1 (6 bases). Trimming removed 1 base at V and 3 bases at J, with 15 bases between. Per the germline V gene, CDR1 is LGHNA and CDR2 is YNFKEQ. The CDR3 extends over 16 amino acids.